This T cell receptor beta chain comes out of a study of cytomegalovirus exposure and HLA in healthy donors. Study context: Of some 410 genotyped donors, about 80% grouped in the Caucasian-associated ancestry cluster. Study findings and constraints: Associated with cytomegalovirus, according to the listing, were around 160 TCR beta chains.

The CDR3 length is 15 residues. Germline CDR1 and CDR2: SGDLS and YYNGEE. Trimming took 0 bases from V and 4 from J; bases not matched to a gene: 2. PCR was performed using 60 Vbeta and 13 Jbeta primers. Only in-frame clones appear in the TCRdb table, and some are missing; sequencing was by immunoSEQ multiplex PCR. The sample contains about 100,000 clones, roughly 70% of which appear only once. As for this clone: Antigen unknown.

This TCR came from a man aged 35 to 55 in good health and CMV-seropositive. Sequenced input: PBMCs. The chain employs TRBV9 and TRBJ2-1; 9 nucleotides match TRBD2. CDR3 in amino acids: CASSVASGVYNEQFF. The CDR3 DNA reads TGTGCCAGCAGCGTAGCTAGCGGGGTTTACAATGAGCAGTTCTTC.